The table lists the clone carrying this TCR beta chain with many counts. Its specificity is not known. The data were taken from a study of blood T cells in healthy people across ages. Findings and limits, study-wide: Diversity estimates drawn from one million T cells were deemed underestimates.

The V gene's germline CDR1 is MGHDK and CDR2 SYGVNS. The trim removed 4 bases at V and 4 bases at J, leaving 3 bases unmatched. The CDR3 is 13 amino acids. Each donor gave roughly 10 milliliters of peripheral blood. PCR was performed a second time for about 6 to 11 cycles using a sample-barcoded 5' primer and a J-beta primer mix. A single record per CDR3 protein comes from TCRdb applying MiXCR to the 5' RACE reads. In the table there are 850,000 or so distinct CDR3 sequences, 29% of which are singletons. The clonotype comes from a woman of 80 years or more in good health. Sequencing was performed on blood. This chain links TRBV25-1 with TRBJ2-5; 7 positions agree with TRBD1. CDR3: CASSATGRETQYF. Here the CDR3 DNA reads TGTGCCAGCAGTGCGACAGGGAGAGAGACCCAGTACTTC.